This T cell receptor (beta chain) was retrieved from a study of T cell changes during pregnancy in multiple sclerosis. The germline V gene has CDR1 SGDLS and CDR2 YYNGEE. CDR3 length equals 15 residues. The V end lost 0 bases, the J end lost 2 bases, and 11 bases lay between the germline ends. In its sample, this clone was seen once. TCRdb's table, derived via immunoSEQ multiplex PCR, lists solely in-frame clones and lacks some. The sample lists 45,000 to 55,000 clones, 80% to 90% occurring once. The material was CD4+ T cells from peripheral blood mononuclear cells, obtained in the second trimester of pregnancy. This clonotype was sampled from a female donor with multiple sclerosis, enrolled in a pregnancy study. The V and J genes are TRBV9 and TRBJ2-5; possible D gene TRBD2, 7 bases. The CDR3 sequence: CASSVAGGLQETQYF. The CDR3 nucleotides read TGTGCCAGCAGCGTAGCGGGGGGCCTTCAAGAGACCCAGTACTTC.